This TCR beta chain derives from a study of shared clonotypes between healthy human individuals. The test was conducted at deep level. In replicate PCRs of unsorted PBMC, approximately 0.3 ug DNA, some 30,000 T cell genomes, was used. Data came from immunoSEQ multiplex PCR; TCRdb stores just in-frame clones and leaves some out. The sample holds some 490,000 clones, 81% seen once. Recent vaccinations or acute infections were absent in the healthy HIV-negative adult donors. Genomic DNA from unsorted samples was obtained from 70 million to 95 million PBMCs (per sample). The clonotype originates from a middle-aged woman in good health. Some clones in this sample may be carry-over from other donors' samples. Input material: PBMCs.

CDR3 sequence reads: CATSERTGGVLWAFF. CDR3 in DNA: TGTGCCACCAGCGAACGGACAGGGGGTGTGCTGTGGGCTTTCTTT. The chain joins TRBV15 to TRBJ1-1, with 10 bases that match TRBD1. Germline V CDR1 and CDR2: LNHNV, YYDKDF (reference sequence). The CDR3 has 15 amino acids. The junction had 14 bases not matched to a gene; V was cut back by 5 bases and J by 11 bases. The whole variable domain, filled in from reference TRBV15 and TRBJ1-1, reads DAMVIQNPRYQVTQFGKPVTLSCSQTLNHNVMYWYQQKSSQAPKLLFHYYDKDFNNEADTPDNFQSRRPNTSFCFLDIRSPGLGDTAMYLCATSERTGGVLWAFFGQGTRLTVV.